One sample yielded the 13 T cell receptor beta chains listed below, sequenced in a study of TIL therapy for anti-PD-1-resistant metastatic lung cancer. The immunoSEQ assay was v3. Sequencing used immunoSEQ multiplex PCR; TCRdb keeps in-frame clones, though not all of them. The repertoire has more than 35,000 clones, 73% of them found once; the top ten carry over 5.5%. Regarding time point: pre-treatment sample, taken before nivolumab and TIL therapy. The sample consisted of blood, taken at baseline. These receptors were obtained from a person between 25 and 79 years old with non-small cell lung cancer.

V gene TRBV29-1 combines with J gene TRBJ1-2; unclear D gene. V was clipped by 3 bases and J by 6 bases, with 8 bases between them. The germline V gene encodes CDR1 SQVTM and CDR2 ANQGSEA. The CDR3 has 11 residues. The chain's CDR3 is CSVDQFHGYTF. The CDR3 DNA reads TGCAGCGTTGATCAGTTTCATGGCTACACCTTC.

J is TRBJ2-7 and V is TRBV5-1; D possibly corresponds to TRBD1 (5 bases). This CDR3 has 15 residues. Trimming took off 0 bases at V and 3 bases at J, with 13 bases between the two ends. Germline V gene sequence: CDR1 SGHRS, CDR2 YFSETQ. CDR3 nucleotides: TGCGCCAGCAGCTTGGTGCAGGGTGGCGTCTACGAGCAGTACTTC. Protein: CASSLVQGGVYEQYF.

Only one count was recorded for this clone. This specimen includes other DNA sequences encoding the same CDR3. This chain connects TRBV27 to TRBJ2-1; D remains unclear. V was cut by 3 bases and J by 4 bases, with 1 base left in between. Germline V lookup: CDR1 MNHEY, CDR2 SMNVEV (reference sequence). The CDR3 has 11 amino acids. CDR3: CASSLYNEQFF. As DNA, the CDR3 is TGTGCCAGCAGTTTGTACAATGAGCAGTTCTTC.

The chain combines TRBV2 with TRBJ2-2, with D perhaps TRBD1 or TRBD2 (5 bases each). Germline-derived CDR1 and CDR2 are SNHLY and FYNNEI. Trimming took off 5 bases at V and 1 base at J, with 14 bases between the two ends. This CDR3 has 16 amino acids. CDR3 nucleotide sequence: TGTGCCAGCAGTAAGTCCGGGACGGAGAACACCGGGGAGCTGTTTTTT. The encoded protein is CASSKSGTENTGELFF.

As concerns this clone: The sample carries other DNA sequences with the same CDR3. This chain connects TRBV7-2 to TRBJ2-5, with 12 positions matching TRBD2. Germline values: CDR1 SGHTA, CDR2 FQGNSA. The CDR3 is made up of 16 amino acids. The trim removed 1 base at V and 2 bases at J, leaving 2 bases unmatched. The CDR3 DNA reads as TGTGCCAGCAGCTTAGGGCTAGCGGGGGGGCAAGAGACCCAGTACTTC. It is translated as CASSLGLAGGQETQYF.

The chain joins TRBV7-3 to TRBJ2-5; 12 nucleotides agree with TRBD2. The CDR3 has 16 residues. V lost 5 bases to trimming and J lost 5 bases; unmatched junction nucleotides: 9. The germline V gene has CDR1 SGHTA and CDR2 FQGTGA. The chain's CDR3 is CASSPLAGGPRETQYF. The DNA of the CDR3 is TGTGCCAGCAGCCCTCTAGCGGGGGGGCCGCGGGAGACCCAGTACTTC.

The CDR3: CSVGGFKNEKLFF. The CDR3 DNA follows: TGCAGCGTTGGGGGATTTAAAAATGAAAAACTGTTTTTT. V usage is TRBV29-1 and J usage is TRBJ1-4; D remains unclear. Trimming pared 4 bases from V and 5 bases from J, leaving 11 bases between. Germline CDR1 reads SQVTM; CDR2 reads ANQGSEA. This CDR3 has 13 amino acids.

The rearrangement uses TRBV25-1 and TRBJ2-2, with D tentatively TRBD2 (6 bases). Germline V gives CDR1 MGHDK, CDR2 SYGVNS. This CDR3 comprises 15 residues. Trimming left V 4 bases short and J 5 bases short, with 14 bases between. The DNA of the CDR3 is TGTGCCAGCAGTGCCCGGGACTGGGGGACCGGGGAGCTGTTTTTT. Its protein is CASSARDWGTGELFF.

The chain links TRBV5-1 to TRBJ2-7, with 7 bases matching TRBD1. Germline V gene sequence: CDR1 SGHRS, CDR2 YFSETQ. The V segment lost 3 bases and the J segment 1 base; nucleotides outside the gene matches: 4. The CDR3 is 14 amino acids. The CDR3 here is CASSWQQGSYEQYF. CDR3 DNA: TGCGCCAGCAGCTGGCAACAGGGGTCCTACGAGCAGTACTTC. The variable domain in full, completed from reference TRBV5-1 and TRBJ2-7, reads KAGVTQTPRYLIKTRGQQVTLSCSPISGHRSVSWYQQTPGQGLQFLFEYFSETQRNKGNFPGRFSGRQFSNSRSEMNVSTLELGDSALYLCASSWQQGSYEQYFGPGTRLTVT.

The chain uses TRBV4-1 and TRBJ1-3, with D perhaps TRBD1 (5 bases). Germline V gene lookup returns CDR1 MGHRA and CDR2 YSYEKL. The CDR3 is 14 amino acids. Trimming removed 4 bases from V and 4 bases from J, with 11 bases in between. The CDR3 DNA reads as TGCGCCAGCAGCCGCGCGGGGGAAGGAAACACCATATATTTT. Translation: CASSRAGEGNTIYF.

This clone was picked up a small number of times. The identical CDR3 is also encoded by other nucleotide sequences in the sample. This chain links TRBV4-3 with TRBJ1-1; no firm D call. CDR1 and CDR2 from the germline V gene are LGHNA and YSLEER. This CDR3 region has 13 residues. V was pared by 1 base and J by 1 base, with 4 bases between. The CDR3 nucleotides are TGCGCCAGCAGCCAAGCCGGGAACACTGAAGCTTTCTTT. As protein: CASSQAGNTEAFF.

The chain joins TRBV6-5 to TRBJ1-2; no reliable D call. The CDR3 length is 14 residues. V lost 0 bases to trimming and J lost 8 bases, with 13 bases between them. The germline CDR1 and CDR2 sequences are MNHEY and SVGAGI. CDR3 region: CASSYSNSARGYTF. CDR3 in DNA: TGTGCCAGCAGTTACTCCAATTCCGCGCGGGGCTACACCTTC.

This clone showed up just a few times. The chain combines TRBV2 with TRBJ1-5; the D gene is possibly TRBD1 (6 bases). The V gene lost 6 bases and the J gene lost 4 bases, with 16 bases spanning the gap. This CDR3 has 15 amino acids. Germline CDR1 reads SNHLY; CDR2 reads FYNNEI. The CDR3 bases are TGTGCCAGCAGGGGACTTTCGGGGGCTAATCAGCCCCAGCATTTT. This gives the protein CASRGLSGANQPQHF.